These T cell receptor beta chains were read from a single sample in a study of vaccination and CD4 T cells after COVID-19. TCRdb re-derived calls from the PCR reads in MiXCR, one entry per CDR3 protein. The table shows around 20,000 distinct CDR3 sequences, with roughly two fifths occurring only once. Their antigens are not known. The specimen was CD4+ T cells from blood, cultured in vitro, collected about 7 months after SARS-CoV-2 vaccination. The receptors derive from a human donor who had recovered from COVID-19. CDR3s include the opening cysteine and the closing phenylalanine or tryptophan. The D gene is left open where the match is weak. Clone size is given for some rows only: seen once, a few or many times, or a class if the clone is expanded.

TRBV10-3	-	-	TRBJ2-7	TGTGCCATCAGTGAGTCTCGGTACGAGCAGTACTTC	CAISESRYEQYF
TRBV5-6	-	-	TRBJ2-1	TGTGCCAGCAGCTTCTACCATGAGCAGTTCTTC	CASSFYHEQFF
TRBV19	-	-	TRBJ1-1	TGTGCCAGTAGTTTACAGGAGGGGTACACTGAAGCTTTCTTT	CASSLQEGYTEAFF
TRBV6-1	-	-	TRBJ1-1	TGTGCCAGCATCGGAAATTTGGGGACTGAAGCTTTCTTT	CASIGNLGTEAFF
TRBV2	-	once	TRBJ1-5	TGTGCCAGCATTGCAGATAGCAATCAGCCCCAGCATTTT	CASIADSNQPQHF
TRBV5-1	TRBD1	-	TRBJ2-7	TGCGCCAGCAGTCAGGACAGGGGGCTCGAGCAGTACTTC	CASSQDRGLEQYF
TRBV20-1	TRBD2	-	TRBJ2-1	TGCAGTGCCCTGGGGCTAGCGGGGGTTCCTCCCTACAATGAGCAGTTCTTC	CSALGLAGVPPYNEQFF
TRBV7-2	TRBD2	-	TRBJ2-1	TGTGCCAGCAGCTCGCACGGGACTAGCGCAAATGAGCAGTTCTTC	CASSSHGTSANEQFF
TRBV7-2	-	once	TRBJ1-2	TGTGCCAGCAGCTTTGAGCGGACGGTCGCCTATGGCTACACCTTC	CASSFERTVAYGYTF
TRBV7-2	TRBD1	few	TRBJ2-2	TGTGCCAGCAGCCCGGGGACAGGGGCTAACACCGGGGAGCTGTTTTTT	CASSPGTGANTGELFF
TRBV20-1	-	-	TRBJ1-1	TGCAGTGCTTATACTTCAGGTACTGGCCGAGGCCGGACTGAAGCTTTCTTT	CSAYTSGTGRGRTEAFF
TRBV20-1	-	few	TRBJ2-3	TGCAGTGCTAGGGAGGGCGGGCCAGGCGCTACGCAGTATTTT	CSAREGGPGATQYF
TRBV20-1	TRBD2	few	TRBJ2-3	TGCAGTGCTAGAGATGGCCTAGCGGGCCTCACAGATACGCAGTATTTT	CSARDGLAGLTDTQYF
TRBV10-3	-	few	TRBJ2-7	TGTGCCATCAGGCAGCCCCCCGGGGGTGTGGGGACCGAGCAGTACTTC	CAIRQPPGGVGTEQYF
TRBV7-2	TRBD2	-	TRBJ2-7	TGTGCCAGCACCCGACTAGCGGGAGGTTCCTACGAGCAGTACTTC	CASTRLAGGSYEQYF
TRBV2	-	-	TRBJ1-5	TGTGCCAGCAGTGAAGCTGGGGCCGCTAATCAGCCCCAGCATTTT	CASSEAGAANQPQHF
TRBV6-4	-	medium-sized	TRBJ1-5	TGTGCCAGCAGTGGCACACCATCTAGCAATCAGCCCCAGCATTTT	CASSGTPSSNQPQHF
TRBV11-1	-	medium-sized	TRBJ2-3	TGTGCCAGCACACGTCAGGTGGGAGGCACAGATACGCAGTATTTT	CASTRQVGGTDTQYF
TRBV7-9	-	few	TRBJ2-5	TGTGCCAGCAGCCCGAGCGGCTGGGGCCTAAAGACCCAGTACTTC	CASSPSGWGLKTQYF
TRBV6-1	-	-	TRBJ2-3	TGTGCCAGCAGTCAATTAGAGCGGACAGATACGCAGTATTTT	CASSQLERTDTQYF
TRBV7-3	TRBD2	few	TRBJ2-7	TGTGCCAGCAGCACTAGAGGAGGACTAGCGGGAGCCTCCTACGAGCAGTACTTC	CASSTRGGLAGASYEQYF
TRBV7-2	-	few	TRBJ1-2	TGTGCCAGCAGCTTAGCTGCAGAGAACTATGGCTACACCTTC	CASSLAAENYGYTF
TRBV20-1	TRBD2	-	TRBJ2-3	TGCAGTGCTCGACTAGCGGGGCCCCTGGCGCAGTATTTT	CSARLAGPLAQYF
TRBV5-1	TRBD1	-	TRBJ2-5	TGCGCCAGCAGCCCGGGACAGAAAGAGACCCAGTACTTC	CASSPGQKETQYF
TRBV6-5	-	-	TRBJ1-2	TGCGCCGGCAGTTACGCGGGCAGCTCTGGCTACACCTTC	CAGSYAGSSGYTF
TRBV7-3	TRBD2	-	TRBJ2-1	TGTGCCAGCAGCTTAAGTGGCGGGGGGGCCAATGAGCAGTTCTTC	CASSLSGGGANEQFF
TRBV6-5	-	few	TRBJ2-7	TGTGCCAGCCGTTCCACGAACCGAGACGAGCAGTACTTC	CASRSTNRDEQYF
TRBV15	TRBD1	few	TRBJ1-1	TGTGCCACCAGCAGAGATGCAGGGGGAAGGCCTGAAGCTTTCTTT	CATSRDAGGRPEAFF
TRBV6-5	-	-	TRBJ2-2	TGTGCCAGCAGTTACTCGAGGACCGGGGAGCTGTTTTTT	CASSYSRTGELFF
TRBV27	-	medium-sized	TRBJ1-2	TGTGCCAGCAGTCGGGGAGGAGACCCGAACAGGAACTATGGCTACACCTTC	CASSRGGDPNRNYGYTF
TRBV20-1	-	few	TRBJ1-5	TGCAGTGCTAGGTGGGGATTGGATCAGCCCCAGCATTTT	CSARWGLDQPQHF
TRBV20-1	-	few	TRBJ2-5	TGCAGTGCTAGTTTCCCTCGAGAGACCCAGTACTTC	CSASFPRETQYF
TRBV20-1	-	-	TRBJ2-3	TGCAGTGCTAGCTCCGGCTATTTCACAGATACGCAGTATTTT	CSASSGYFTDTQYF
TRBV6-1	TRBD1	few	TRBJ1-5	TGTGCCAGCAGAGGACAGGGCGCTGGGGAAAATCAGCCCCAGCATTTT	CASRGQGAGENQPQHF
TRBV5-8	-	few	TRBJ1-1	TGTGCCAGCAGCACCCTTTGGGGCCCCATGAACACTGAAGCTTTCTTT	CASSTLWGPMNTEAFF
TRBV5-5	-	-	TRBJ1-6	TGTGCCAGCAGCTTTCTTGGCTCACCCCTCCACTTT	CASSFLGSPLHF
TRBV6-1	-	-	TRBJ1-2	TGTGCCAGCAGGCACAGGGCCCCCCCCTATGGCTACACCTTC	CASRHRAPPYGYTF
TRBV7-6	-	-	TRBJ1-4	TGTGCCAGCAGCTTAGTCCCCTCTGCCGAAGAACTGTTTTTT	CASSLVPSAEELFF
TRBV19	-	-	TRBJ1-1	TGTGCCAGTAGTCGTCGTAAGGGCAGAAAGAACACTGAAGCTTTCTTT	CASSRRKGRKNTEAFF
TRBV5-1	-	-	TRBJ2-7	TGCGCCAGCAGCTTGGTTGTGAGTAGCCCTAGGTACGAGCAGTACTTC	CASSLVVSSPRYEQYF
TRBV6-5	-	few	TRBJ2-7	TGTGCCAGCAGTTACGGGGATCACCAAAAGGGGCAGTACTTC	CASSYGDHQKGQYF
TRBV11-3	TRBD1	-	TRBJ2-5	TGTGCCAGCAGCTTTCGAGGGGGCATGAGAGAGACCCAGTACTTC	CASSFRGGMRETQYF
TRBV28	-	once	TRBJ2-3	TGTGCCCTGGGTGGGGGGGCCTTAGATACGCAGTATTTT	CALGGGALDTQYF
TRBV7-8	-	-	TRBJ1-3	TGTGCCAGCAGCCCCCAACCCGGCCAGGGATCCTCTATGTTAAACACCATATATTTT	CASSPQPGQGSSMLNTIYF
TRBV2	TRBD1	-	TRBJ2-5	TGTGCCAGCTGCCGGACAGGGTACGTCCAAGAGACCCAGTACTTC	CASCRTGYVQETQYF
TRBV2	-	-	TRBJ2-3	TGTGCCACCAAAAGGGTTGGCACAGATACGCAGTATTTT	CATKRVGTDTQYF
TRBV19	-	once	TRBJ2-6	TGTGCCAGTAGTATAGAGTGGGGGGCTGGGGCCAACGTCCTGACTTTC	CASSIEWGAGANVLTF
TRBV2	TRBD2	-	TRBJ2-3	TGTGCCAGCACAGCTAGCGGGTTAGATTCTACGCAGTATTTT	CASTASGLDSTQYF
TRBV7-2	-	-	TRBJ2-5	TGTGCCAGCAGCTTAAACGGGATGGGGGAGACCCAGTACTTC	CASSLNGMGETQYF
TRBV6-2/TRBV6-3	-	few	TRBJ1-2	TGTGCCAGCAGCTCCGGGGCCATCTATGGCTACACCTTC	CASSSGAIYGYTF
TRBV7-9	TRBD2	-	TRBJ2-3	TGTGCCAGCAGCTTAGGGGCGGGGGTCACAGATACGCAGTATTTT	CASSLGAGVTDTQYF
TRBV6-2/TRBV6-3	-	-	TRBJ2-7	TGTGCCAGCAGTTTAGGGACATCCTCCTACGAGCAGTACTTC	CASSLGTSSYEQYF